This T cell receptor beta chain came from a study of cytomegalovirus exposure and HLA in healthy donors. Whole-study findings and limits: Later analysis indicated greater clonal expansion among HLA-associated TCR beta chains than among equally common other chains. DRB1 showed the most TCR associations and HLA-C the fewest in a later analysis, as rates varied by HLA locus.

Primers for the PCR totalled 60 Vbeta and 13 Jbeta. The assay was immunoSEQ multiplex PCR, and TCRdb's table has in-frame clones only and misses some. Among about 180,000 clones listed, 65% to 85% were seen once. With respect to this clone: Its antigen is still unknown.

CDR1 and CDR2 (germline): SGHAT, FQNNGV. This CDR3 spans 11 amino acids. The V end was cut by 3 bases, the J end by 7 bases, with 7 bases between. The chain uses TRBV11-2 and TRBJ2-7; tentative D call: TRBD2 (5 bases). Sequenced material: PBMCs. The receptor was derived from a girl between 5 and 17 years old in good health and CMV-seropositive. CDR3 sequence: CASSLEVEQYF. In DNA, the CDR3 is TGTGCCAGCAGCTTGGAGGTGGAGCAGTACTTC.